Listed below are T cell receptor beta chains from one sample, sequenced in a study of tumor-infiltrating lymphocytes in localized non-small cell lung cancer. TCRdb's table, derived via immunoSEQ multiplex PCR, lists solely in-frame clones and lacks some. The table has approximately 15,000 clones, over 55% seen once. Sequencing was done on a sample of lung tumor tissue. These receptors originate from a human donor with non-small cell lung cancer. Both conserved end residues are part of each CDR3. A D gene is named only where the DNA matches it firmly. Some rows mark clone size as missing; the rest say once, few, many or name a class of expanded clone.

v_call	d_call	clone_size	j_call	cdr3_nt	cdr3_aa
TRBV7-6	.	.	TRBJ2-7	TGTGCCAGCAGCTTAAGCCAGGAGGACGAGCAGTACTTC	CASSLSQEDEQYF
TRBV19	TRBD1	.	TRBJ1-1	TGTGCCAGTAGTGGCTCCGGACAGGGAACTGAAGCTTTCTTT	CASSGSGQGTEAFF
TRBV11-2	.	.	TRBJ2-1	TGTGCCAGCAGCTACCCCATGGGCGGGGCTGGTAATGAGCAGTTCTTC	CASSYPMGGAGNEQFF
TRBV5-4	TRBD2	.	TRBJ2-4	TGTGCCAGCACCGTAGCGGGAGACAAAGCCAAAAACATTCAGTACTTC	CASTVAGDKAKNIQYF
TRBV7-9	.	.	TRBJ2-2	TGTGCCAGCAGCTTAGCGCTTGGAGCATTTGCCGGGGAGCTGTTTTTT	CASSLALGAFAGELFF
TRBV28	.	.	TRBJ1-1	TGTGCCAGCACCCACAGTGGAGAGACCACTGAAGCTTTCTTT	CASTHSGETTEAFF
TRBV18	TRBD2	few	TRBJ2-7	TGTGCCAGCTCACCTACTAGCGGTTCCTACGAGCAGTACTTC	CASSPTSGSYEQYF
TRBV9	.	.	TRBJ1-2	TGTGCCAGCAGCGTAGAAGGGGATATTAACTATGGCTACACCTTC	CASSVEGDINYGYTF
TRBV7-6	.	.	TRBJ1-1	TGTGCCAGCAGCTTAACTGAAAACACTGAAGCTTTCTTT	CASSLTENTEAFF
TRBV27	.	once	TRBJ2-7	TGTGCCAGCAGCTCCAACAGGAATACCTACGAGCAGTACTTC	CASSSNRNTYEQYF
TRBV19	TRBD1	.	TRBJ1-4	TGTGCCAGTAGTTGGGGACAGGAAGCCCCCTGGGCTAATGAAAAACTGTTTTTT	CASSWGQEAPWANEKLFF
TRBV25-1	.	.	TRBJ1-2	TGTGCCAGCAGTGGCGACATAGATGGACTCTATGGCTACACCTTC	CASSGDIDGLYGYTF
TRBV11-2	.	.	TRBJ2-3	TGTGCCAGCAGCTTAGTTCGGGGGCGATACACAGATACGCAGTATTTT	CASSLVRGRYTDTQYF
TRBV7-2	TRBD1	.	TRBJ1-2	TGTGCCAGCAGCTCGCGAATGGACAGGATCTATGGCTACACCTTC	CASSSRMDRIYGYTF
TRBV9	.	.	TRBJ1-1	TGTGCCAGCAGCCCCCCGGTTGTGGGGTTGACTGAAGCTTTCTTT	CASSPPVVGLTEAFF
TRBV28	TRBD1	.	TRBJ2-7	TGTGCCAGCAGTATACAGGGGGCGTCGGACGAGCAGTACTTC	CASSIQGASDEQYF
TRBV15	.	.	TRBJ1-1	TGTGCCACCAGCACCAGGACCCATAACACTGAAGCTTTCTTT	CATSTRTHNTEAFF
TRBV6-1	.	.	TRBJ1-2	TGTGCCAGCAGCCCAGGTTGGGAGGGCTATGGCTACACCTTC	CASSPGWEGYGYTF
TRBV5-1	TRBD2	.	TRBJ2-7	TGCGCCAGCAGCTTGGAAGCGGGAACTAGTTACGAGCAGTACTTC	CASSLEAGTSYEQYF
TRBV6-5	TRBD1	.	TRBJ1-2	TGTGCCAGCAGTGCTTCTCATCGGGACAGGAATGGCTACACCTTC	CASSASHRDRNGYTF
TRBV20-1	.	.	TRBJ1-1	TGCAGTGCTGAAACGAACACTGAAGCTTTCTTT	CSAETNTEAFF
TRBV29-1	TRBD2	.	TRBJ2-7	TGCAGCGTTGGAGGGGGACTAGCGGACTCCTACGAGCAGTACTTC	CSVGGGLADSYEQYF
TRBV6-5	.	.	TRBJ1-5	TGTGCCAGCAGTGGTGGGGGGTATAGCAATCAGCCCCAGCATTTT	CASSGGGYSNQPQHF
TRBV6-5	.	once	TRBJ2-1	TGTGCCAGCAGTCCGGGGACACCCGCGGGCAATGAGCAGTTCTTC	CASSPGTPAGNEQFF
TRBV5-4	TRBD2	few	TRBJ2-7	TGTGCCAGCAGCCCCGGGCTAGCGGGAGCCTACGGGGAGCAGTACTTC	CASSPGLAGAYGEQYF
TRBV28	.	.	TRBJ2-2	TGTGCCAGCAATCTGGGAAACACCGGGGAGCTGTTTTTT	CASNLGNTGELFF
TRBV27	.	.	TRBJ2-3	TGTGCCAGCGCCGTCGGCCAGCCCCCAGATACGCAGTATTTT	CASAVGQPPDTQYF
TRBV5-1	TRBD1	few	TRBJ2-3	TGCGCCAGCAGCTTGGCCTCGGACAGGGGCGCAGATACGCAGTATTTT	CASSLASDRGADTQYF
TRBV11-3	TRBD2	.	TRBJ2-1	TGTGCCAGCAGCTTAGAGCACAGCGGGGGGGCCCCCTACAATGAGCAGTTCTTC	CASSLEHSGGAPYNEQFF
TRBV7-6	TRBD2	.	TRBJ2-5	TGTGCCAGCAGCTTAGAAACGGGAGGAGACGAGACCCAGTACTTC	CASSLETGGDETQYF
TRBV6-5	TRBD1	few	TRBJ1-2	TGTGCCAGCAGTTACTCGGGGACAGACACTAGAGGCTACACCTTC	CASSYSGTDTRGYTF
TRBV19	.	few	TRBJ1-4	TGTGCCAGTAGTTTGAATTATGAAAAACTGTTTTTT	CASSLNYEKLFF
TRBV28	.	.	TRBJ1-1	TGTGCCAGCAGTTTAAGGCTTTACGACCGCGGTACTGAAGCTTTCTTT	CASSLRLYDRGTEAFF
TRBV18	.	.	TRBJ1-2	TGTGCCAGCTCACCTGGCAGCAACTATGGCTACACCTTC	CASSPGSNYGYTF
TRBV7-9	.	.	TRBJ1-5	TGTGCCAGCAGCTTAGAGGTCTGGGATAGCAATCAGCCCCAGCATTTT	CASSLEVWDSNQPQHF
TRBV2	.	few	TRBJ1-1	TGTGCCAGCAGTCTCCAGGGTTCCGGAGTTGAAGCTTTCTTT	CASSLQGSGVEAFF
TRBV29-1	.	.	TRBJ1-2	TGCAGCGTTGGGTCCGCCAACTATGGCTACACCTTC	CSVGSANYGYTF
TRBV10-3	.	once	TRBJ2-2	TGTGCCATCAGTGGAGATGGCGGGGAGCTGTTTTTT	CAISGDGGELFF
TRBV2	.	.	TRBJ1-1	TGTGCCAGCAGGGTTACTACAGGGTTGAACACTGAAGCTTTCTTT	CASRVTTGLNTEAFF
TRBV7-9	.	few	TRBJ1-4	TGTGCCAGCAGACGCCAGGAGGGAGGGGAAAAACTGTTTTTT	CASRRQEGGEKLFF
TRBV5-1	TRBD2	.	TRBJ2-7	TGCGCCAGCAGCTTGGCGTTTAGCGGGAGCTCCTACGAGCAGTACTTC	CASSLAFSGSSYEQYF
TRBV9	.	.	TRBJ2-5	TGTGCCAGCACCCGTAGCGGAGAAGAGACCCAGTACTTC	CASTRSGEETQYF
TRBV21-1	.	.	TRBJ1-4	TGTGCCAGCAGCAAAAGTGCAGGGTCCTCACGACTTAATGAAAAACTGTTTTTT	CASSKSAGSSRLNEKLFF
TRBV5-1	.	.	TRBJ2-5	TGCGCCAGCAGCTTGGAGGATCCTCTGCAGACCCAGTACTTC	CASSLEDPLQTQYF
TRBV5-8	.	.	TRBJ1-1	TGTGCCAGCAGCAAGGTAGCGGGTGAAGCTTTCTTT	CASSKVAGEAFF
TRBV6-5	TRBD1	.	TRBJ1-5	TGTGCCAGCCGGACAGGTGAAGACCATCAGCCCCAGCATTTT	CASRTGEDHQPQHF
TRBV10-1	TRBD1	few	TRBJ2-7	TGCGCCAGCAGTGAGAACAGGGGTCCCTACGAGCAGTACTTC	CASSENRGPYEQYF
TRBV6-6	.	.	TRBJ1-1	TGTGCCAGCAGGTCAACAGGGACTTACACTGAAGCTTTCTTT	CASRSTGTYTEAFF
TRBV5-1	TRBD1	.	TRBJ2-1	TGCGCCAGCAGCTTGGGCGGTGGGGTGCGACAGGGGTATAATGAGCAGTTCTTC	CASSLGGGVRQGYNEQFF
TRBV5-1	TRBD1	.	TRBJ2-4	TGCGCCAGCAGACCAGGACAGGGGGCAAACATTCAGTACTTC	CASRPGQGANIQYF
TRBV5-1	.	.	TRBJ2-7	TGTGCCAGCAGCTTCACTGACTCCTACGAGCAGTACTTC	CASSFTDSYEQYF
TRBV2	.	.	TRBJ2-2	TGTGCCAGCAGCGATGGCGGGCACACCGGGGAGCTGTTTTTT	CASSDGGHTGELFF
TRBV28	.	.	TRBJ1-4	TGTGCCAGCAGGTTCCCTGGGATGGGGTTGCGTGAGGAAAAACTGTTTTTT	CASRFPGMGLREEKLFF
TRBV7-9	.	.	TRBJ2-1	TGTGCCAGCAGCTCAAGAAGGAGCGGTCGGGTCAATGAGCAGTTCTTC	CASSSRRSGRVNEQFF
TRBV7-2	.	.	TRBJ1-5	TGTGCCAGCGCCCTCTCGAGGGGAAGGAGCAATCAGCCCCAGCATTTT	CASALSRGRSNQPQHF
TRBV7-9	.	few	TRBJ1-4	TGTGCCAGCAGCCCGTCCCTTTTCAATGAAAAACTGTTTTTT	CASSPSLFNEKLFF
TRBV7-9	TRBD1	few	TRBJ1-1	TGTGCCAGCAGCCCATCGGACAGGGAAGCTTTCTTT	CASSPSDREAFF